Listed below are T cell receptor beta chains from one sample, sequenced in a study of cytomegalovirus exposure and HLA in healthy donors. Sequencing used immunoSEQ multiplex PCR; TCRdb keeps in-frame clones, though not all of them. The table has 90,000 to 150,000 clones, 65% to 80% seen once. The sequenced sample consisted of PBMCs. The origin of the receptors is a woman between 40 and 50 years old in good health and CMV-seropositive. The CDR3 runs from the conserved cysteine through the conserved F or W. D genes are given only for firm matches. For some rows the clone size is stated as once, few or many, or as a class when expanded; others skip it.

j_gene	d_gene	len	abundance	v_gene	CDR3aa	CDR3nt
TRBJ1-4	TRBD1	14	-	TRBV6-1	CASRTGDSNEKLFF	TGTGCCAGCAGGACAGGGGATAGCAATGAAAAACTGTTTTTT
TRBJ2-2	-	15	-	TRBV6-5	CASSSFGRSTGELFF	TGTGCCAGCAGTTCCTTTGGTCGGTCCACCGGGGAGCTGTTTTTT
TRBJ1-1	-	17	once	TRBV7-9	CASSLNNNRFANTEAFF	TGTGCCAGCAGCTTAAACAACAACAGGTTCGCGAACACTGAAGCTTTCTTT
TRBJ2-7	-	13	few	TRBV7-2	CASSETGSYEQYF	TGTGCCAGCAGCGAAACGGGATCCTACGAGCAGTACTTC
TRBJ2-7	TRBD1	14	-	TRBV19	CASSSGQGAYEQYF	TGTGCCAGTAGTTCCGGCCAGGGGGCCTACGAGCAGTACTTC
TRBJ2-1	-	12	-	TRBV2	CASRQWNNEQFF	TGTGCCAGCAGACAGTGGAACAATGAGCAGTTCTTC
TRBJ1-2	-	13	-	TRBV9	CASSTGLVRGYTF	TGTGCCAGCAGCACGGGTCTTGTCCGTGGCTACACCTTC
TRBJ2-2	-	13	-	TRBV19	CASSDIGAGELFF	TGTGCCAGTAGTGACATTGGTGCCGGGGAGCTGTTTTTT
TRBJ2-5	-	14	-	TRBV5-1	CASSWRDDGETQYF	TGCGCCAGCAGCTGGAGGGACGATGGGGAGACCCAGTACTTC
TRBJ2-3	-	15	once	TRBV28	CASSLGAPSTDTQYF	TGTGCCAGCAGTTTGGGGGCTCCGAGCACAGATACGCAGTATTTT
TRBJ2-4	-	13	-	TRBV6-6	CASSYPGEGIQYF	TGTGCCAGCAGTTACCCGGGGGAAGGCATTCAGTACTTC
TRBJ2-7	-	14	-	TRBV6-5	CASSYAERVGGQYF	TGTGCCAGCAGTTACGCTGAGAGGGTCGGCGGGCAGTACTTC
TRBJ2-2	-	13	-	TRBV6-4	CASSETDTGELFF	TGTGCCAGCAGTGAAACAGACACCGGGGAGCTGTTTTTT
TRBJ2-1	-	12	-	TRBV11-3	CASSLHSDSGFF	TGTGCCAGCAGCTTGCACTCCGATTCCGGGTTCTTC
TRBJ2-2	-	13	-	TRBV30	CAWTLGVGGELFF	TGTGCCTGGACGCTAGGGGTTGGCGGGGAGCTGTTTTTT
TRBJ2-5	TRBD2	15	-	TRBV28	CASSWEGQGAETQYF	TGTGCCAGCAGTTGGGAGGGCCAGGGTGCAGAGACCCAGTACTTC
TRBJ1-3	-	18	-	TRBV28	CASSLSSRWRLSGNTIYF	TGTGCCAGCAGTTTATCTTCCCGGTGGCGGCTCTCTGGAAACACCATATATTTT
TRBJ2-3	TRBD2	14	once	TRBV25-1	CASSEGLEVDTQYF	TGTGCCAGCAGTGAGGGACTAGAAGTAGATACGCAGTATTTT
TRBJ2-5	-	17	-	TRBV7-3	CASSLRGGASVQETQYF	TGTGCCAGCAGCTTAAGAGGGGGGGCGAGTGTCCAAGAGACCCAGTACTTC
TRBJ2-2	-	16	-	TRBV7-6	CASSPGQGSNTGELFF	TGTGCCAGCAGCCCCGGCCAGGGTTCGAACACCGGGGAGCTGTTTTTT
TRBJ2-3	TRBD2	19	-	TRBV18	CASSRPSGTSGRILDTQYF	TGTGCCAGCTCACGCCCGTCTGGGACTAGCGGGAGAATCTTAGATACGCAGTATTTT
TRBJ2-1	TRBD2	15	few	TRBV27	CASSLSAGGYNEQFF	TGTGCCAGCAGTTTATCTGCGGGGGGGTACAATGAGCAGTTCTTC
TRBJ2-5	-	13	-	TRBV29-1	CSAWAWGEETQYF	TGCAGCGCTTGGGCCTGGGGAGAAGAGACCCAGTACTTC
TRBJ2-2	TRBD2	16	once	TRBV11-3	CASSPWASGSFGELFF	TGTGCCAGCAGCCCGTGGGCTAGCGGGAGTTTCGGGGAGCTGTTTTTT
TRBJ1-1	TRBD1	16	-	TRBV5-1	CASSLTPTGMNTEAFF	TGCGCCAGCAGCTTGACCCCGACAGGGATGAACACTGAAGCTTTCTTT
TRBJ2-6	-	18	many	TRBV7-3	CASSSPGAGISGANVLTF	TGTGCCAGCAGCTCCCCTGGGGCAGGGATCTCTGGGGCCAACGTCCTGACTTTC
TRBJ1-1	-	14	-	TRBV6-5	CASSYGGVSTEAFF	TGTGCCAGCAGTTACGGGGGGGTGAGCACTGAAGCTTTCTTT
TRBJ2-3	-	14	-	TRBV6-4	CASRQTGTTDTQYF	TGTGCCAGCAGGCAAACAGGGACCACAGATACGCAGTATTTT
TRBJ2-3	-	14	-	TRBV13	CASSLSESTDTQYF	TGTGCCAGCAGCTTATCGGAGAGCACAGATACGCAGTATTTT
TRBJ2-7	-	14	-	TRBV4-3	CASSQDGTAYEQYF	TGCGCCAGCAGCCAAGACGGAACAGCCTACGAGCAGTACTTC
TRBJ1-5	TRBD1	14	-	TRBV30	CAWSTLTGGQPQHF	TGTGCCTGGAGTACCTTGACAGGGGGGCAGCCCCAGCATTTT
TRBJ2-1	-	11	-	TRBV10-3	CAIAGYNEQFF	TGTGCCATCGCGGGTTACAATGAGCAGTTCTTC
TRBJ1-1	TRBD1	14	once	TRBV7-9	CASSLTGVRTEAFF	TGTGCCAGCAGCCTCACAGGGGTGAGGACTGAAGCTTTCTTT
TRBJ2-1	TRBD2	15	few	TRBV30	CAWSLTAGWYNEQFF	TGTGCCTGGAGTTTAACAGCGGGATGGTATAATGAGCAGTTCTTC
TRBJ2-5	TRBD2	15	-	TRBV4-3	CASSQDRGVRETQYF	TGCGCCAGCAGCCAAGATCGGGGGGTCAGAGAGACCCAGTACTTC
TRBJ2-7	TRBD2	13	-	TRBV4-2	CASSTLAGAKQYF	TGTGCCAGCAGCACCCTAGCGGGAGCGAAGCAGTACTTC
TRBJ2-1	-	14	-	TRBV2	CASTVLSSSDEQFF	TGTGCCAGCACAGTGCTTTCTAGCAGCGATGAGCAGTTCTTC
TRBJ1-3	-	12	once	TRBV30	CAWTSGGNTIYF	TGTGCCTGGACTTCGGGAGGAAACACCATATATTTT
TRBJ1-1	-	13	few	TRBV4-3	CASSQDGPSGAFF	TGCGCCAGCAGCCAAGATGGTCCCTCGGGAGCTTTCTTT
TRBJ1-2	-	13	-	TRBV19	CASRGGIAYGYTF	TGTGCCAGTAGGGGGGGGATCGCCTATGGCTACACCTTC
TRBJ1-5	-	14	-	TRBV27	CASSLYNSNQPQHF	TGTGCCAGCAGTTTATACAATAGCAATCAGCCCCAGCATTTT